These T cell receptor beta chains were read from a single sample in a study of blood T cells in healthy people across ages. TCRdb re-called the 5' RACE reads with MiXCR, one entry per CDR3 protein. The sample yields some 1,800,000 distinct CDR3 sequences, roughly two fifths seen once. Sequenced material: blood. The receptors stem from a human donor in good health. CDR3s include the opening cysteine and the closing phenylalanine or tryptophan. The D gene is left open where the match is weak. Some rows have no size entry. The others give once, few or many, or a class for an expanded clone.

V	D	size	J	DNA	CDR3
TRBV7-2	TRBD2	NA	TRBJ2-4	TGTGCCAGCAGCTACGGACTAGCTTCGGAAGGGCAGTACTTC	CASSYGLASEGQYF
TRBV4-1	NA	NA	TRBJ2-7	TGCGCCGGCAGCCTTGCGGCAGACTACGAGCAGTACTTC	CAGSLAADYEQYF
TRBV11-3	NA	NA	TRBJ2-1	TGTGCCAGCAGCTTAGGGGGGGTTGGTATAAATGAGCAGTTCTTC	CASSLGGVGINEQFF
TRBV28	TRBD1	few	TRBJ1-2	TGTGCCACCCTGACAGGGGGTAACTATGGCTACACCTTC	CATLTGGNYGYTF
TRBV6-2/TRBV6-3	TRBD1	once	TRBJ2-1	TGTGCCAGCAGCCAGGGACAGAGCGACTACAATGAGCAGTTCTTC	CASSQGQSDYNEQFF
TRBV10-3	NA	NA	TRBJ1-2	TGTGCCATCAGTGTTGAGACGGGGGAGTCGAGTGGCTACACCTTC	CAISVETGESSGYTF
TRBV6-2/TRBV6-3	TRBD1	NA	TRBJ1-2	TGTGCCAGCAGCTCCCTGACGGGACAGGTCAACTATGGCTACACCTTC	CASSSLTGQVNYGYTF
TRBV20-1	NA	few	TRBJ2-7	TGCAGTGCTAGTCGGGGGCAACATTACGAGCAGTACTTC	CSASRGQHYEQYF
TRBV20-1	NA	NA	TRBJ2-1	TGCAGTGCCCTGACTAGAATTGAGCAGTTCTTC	CSALTRIEQFF
TRBV2	NA	NA	TRBJ2-6	TGTGCCACCGAGACAGGTCCCTCTGGGGCCAACGTCCTGACTTTC	CATETGPSGANVLTF
TRBV6-2/TRBV6-3	NA	few	TRBJ1-3	TGTGCCAGCCTCCGGGACAACTCTGGAAACACCATATATTTT	CASLRDNSGNTIYF
TRBV7-2	NA	NA	TRBJ1-2	TGTGCCAGCAGCTGGGACTCCAATGGCTACACCTTC	CASSWDSNGYTF
TRBV6-5	NA	NA	TRBJ2-1	TGTGCCAGCAGCCACGGTCCCGGGAATGAGCAGTTCTTC	CASSHGPGNEQFF
TRBV5-1	NA	NA	TRBJ1-1	TGCGCCAGCAGCTTGGCCGGGGCCGGGGACTCTGAAGCTTTCTTT	CASSLAGAGDSEAFF
TRBV20-1	TRBD1	NA	TRBJ2-7	TGCAGTGGGGGACAGACAACTTACGAGCAGTACTTC	CSGGQTTYEQYF
TRBV24-1	TRBD2	NA	TRBJ2-5	TGTGCCACTGCGTCGGGGGGATCAGAGACCCAGTACTTC	CATASGGSETQYF
TRBV12-5	NA	few	TRBJ1-3	TGTGCTAGTGGTTTGTCCCTTGGGAGCTCTGGAAACACCATATATTTT	CASGLSLGSSGNTIYF
TRBV7-2	NA	NA	TRBJ1-2	TGTGCCAGCAGCTTAGATTTCGGGCAATTGGATGGCTACACCTTC	CASSLDFGQLDGYTF
TRBV4-2	TRBD1	NA	TRBJ2-7	TGTGCCAGCAGAGGGACAGGGAACGAGCAGTACTTC	CASRGTGNEQYF
TRBV12-3/TRBV12-4	NA	NA	TRBJ2-2	TGTGCCAGCAGTTCCCCTCCGGCCGCGAACACCGGGGAGCTGTTTTTT	CASSSPPAANTGELFF
TRBV15	NA	NA	TRBJ2-1	TGTGCCACCAGCAAAGGGACCACCTACAATGAGCAGTTCTTC	CATSKGTTYNEQFF
TRBV29-1	NA	NA	TRBJ2-1	TGCAGCGTTGCAGGGTCGTCGACCTTTTACAATGAGCAGTTCTTC	CSVAGSSTFYNEQFF
TRBV12-3/TRBV12-4	TRBD1	NA	TRBJ1-1	TGTGCCAGCAGTTTAACCACTTGGACAGGGCTTGCTGAAGCTTTCTTT	CASSLTTWTGLAEAFF
TRBV5-1	NA	NA	TRBJ2-2	TGCGCCAGCAGCCGGGACGGGACCGGGGAGCTGTTTTTT	CASSRDGTGELFF
TRBV5-6	NA	NA	TRBJ2-5	TGTGCCAGCAGCTCCGGGACGGCTGGGCAGACCCAGTACTTC	CASSSGTAGQTQYF
TRBV6-5	TRBD1	NA	TRBJ1-2	TGTGCCAGCAGTTACGAACAGGGGTACTATGGCTACACCTTC	CASSYEQGYYGYTF
TRBV12-3/TRBV12-4	NA	NA	TRBJ2-1	TGTGCCAGCAGTTTAATCGCCCTAGATGGTGTTTTCTACAATGAGCAGTTCTTC	CASSLIALDGVFYNEQFF